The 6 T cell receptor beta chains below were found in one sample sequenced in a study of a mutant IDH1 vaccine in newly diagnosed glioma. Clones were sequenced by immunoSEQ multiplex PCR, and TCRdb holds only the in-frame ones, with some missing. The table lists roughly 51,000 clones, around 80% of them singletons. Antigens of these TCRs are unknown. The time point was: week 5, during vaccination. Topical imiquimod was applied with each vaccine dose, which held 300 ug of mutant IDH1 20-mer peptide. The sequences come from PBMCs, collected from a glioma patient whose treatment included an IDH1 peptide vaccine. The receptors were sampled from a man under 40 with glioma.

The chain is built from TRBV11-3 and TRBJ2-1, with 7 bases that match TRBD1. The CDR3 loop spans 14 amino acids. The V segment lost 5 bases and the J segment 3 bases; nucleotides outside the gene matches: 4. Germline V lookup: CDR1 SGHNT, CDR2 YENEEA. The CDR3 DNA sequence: TGTGCCAGCAGCCCAGGGACAGACTACAATGAGCAGTTCTTC. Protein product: CASSPGTDYNEQFF.

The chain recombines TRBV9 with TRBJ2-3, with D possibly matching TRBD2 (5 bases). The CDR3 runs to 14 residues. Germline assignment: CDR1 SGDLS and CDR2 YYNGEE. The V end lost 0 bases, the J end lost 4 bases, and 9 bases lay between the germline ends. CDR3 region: CASSVDSAPDTQYF. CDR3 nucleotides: TGTGCCAGCAGCGTAGATAGCGCGCCAGATACGCAGTATTTT.

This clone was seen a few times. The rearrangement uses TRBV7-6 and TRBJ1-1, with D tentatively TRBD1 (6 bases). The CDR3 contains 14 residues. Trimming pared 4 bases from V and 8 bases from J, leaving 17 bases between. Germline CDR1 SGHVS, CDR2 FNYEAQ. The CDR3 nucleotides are TGTGCCAGCAGCTCCTTTAGACGACAGGCAGAAGCTTTCTTT. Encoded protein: CASSSFRRQAEAFF.

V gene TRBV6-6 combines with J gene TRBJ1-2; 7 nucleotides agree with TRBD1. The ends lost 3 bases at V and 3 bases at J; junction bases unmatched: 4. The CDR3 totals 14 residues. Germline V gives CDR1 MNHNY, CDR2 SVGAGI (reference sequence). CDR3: CASSYTGDYYGYTF. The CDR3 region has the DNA TGTGCCAGCAGTTATACAGGGGACTACTATGGCTACACCTTC.

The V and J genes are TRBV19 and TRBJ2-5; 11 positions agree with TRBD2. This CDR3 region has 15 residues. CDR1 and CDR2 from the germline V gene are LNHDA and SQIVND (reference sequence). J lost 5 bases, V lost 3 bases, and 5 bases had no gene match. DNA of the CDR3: TGTGCCAGTAGTATGGTTAGCGGGGGGGCGGAGACCCAGTACTTC. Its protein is CASSMVSGGAETQYF.

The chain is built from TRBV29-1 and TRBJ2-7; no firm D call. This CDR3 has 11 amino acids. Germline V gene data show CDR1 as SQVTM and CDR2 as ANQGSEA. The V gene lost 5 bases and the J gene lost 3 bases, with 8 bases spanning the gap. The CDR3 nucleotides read TGCAGCGTTCTAGGAGACTACGAGCAGTACTTC. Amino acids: CSVLGDYEQYF.